This T cell receptor (beta chain) was found in a study of blood T cell repertoires in COVID-19. Study information: There were acute and convalescent COVID-19 samples, and they came from the United States, Italy and Spain. The cDNA or gDNA used as material had been derived from T cells, B-cell-depleted T cells, or PBMCs.

Trimming cost V 4 bases and J 4 bases; bases outside gene matches: 3. CDR3 size: 15 residues. Per germline, CDR1 MNHNY and CDR2 SVGAGI (reference sequence). Authors' data handling: Nucleated cell number was recorded as an estimate derived from reference gene primer amplification. Clones were sequenced by immunoSEQ multiplex PCR, and TCRdb holds only the in-frame ones, with some missing. V, J and clone size derive from that table, while D and trimming were established from the DNA sequence. This sample yields 72,000 or so clones, of which approximately 78% are seen a single time; over 8.5% belongs to the top ten.

The TCR sequence derives from a human donor in a cohort sampled during active COVID-19. Sequencing was carried out using peripheral blood. The gene calls are TRBV6-6 and TRBJ2-1, with 11 bases that match TRBD2. The DNA of the CDR3 is TGTGCCAGCAGTTGGGGACTAGCGGAATACAATGAGCAGTTCTTC. This codes for CASSWGLAEYNEQFF.